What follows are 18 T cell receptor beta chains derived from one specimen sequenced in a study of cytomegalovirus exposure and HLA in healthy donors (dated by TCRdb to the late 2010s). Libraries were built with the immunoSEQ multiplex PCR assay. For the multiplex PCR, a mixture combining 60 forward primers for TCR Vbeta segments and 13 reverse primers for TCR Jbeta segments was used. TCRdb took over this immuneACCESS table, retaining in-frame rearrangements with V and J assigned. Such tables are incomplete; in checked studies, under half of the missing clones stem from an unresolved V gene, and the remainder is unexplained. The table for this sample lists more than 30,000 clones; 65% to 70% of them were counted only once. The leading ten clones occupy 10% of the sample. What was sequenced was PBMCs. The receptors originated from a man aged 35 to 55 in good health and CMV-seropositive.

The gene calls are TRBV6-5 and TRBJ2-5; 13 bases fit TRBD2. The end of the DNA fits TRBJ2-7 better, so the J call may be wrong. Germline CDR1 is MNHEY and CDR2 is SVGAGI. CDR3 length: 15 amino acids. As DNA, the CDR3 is TGTGCCAGCAGCAAGACTAGCGGGGGGTCCTACGAGCAGTACTTC. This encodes CASSKTSGGSYEQYF.

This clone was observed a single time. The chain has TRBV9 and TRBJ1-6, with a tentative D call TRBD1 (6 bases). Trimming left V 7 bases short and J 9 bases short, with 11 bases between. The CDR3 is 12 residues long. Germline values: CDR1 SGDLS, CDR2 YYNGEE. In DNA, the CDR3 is TGTGCCAGCCAACAGGGAAGTTCACCCCTCCACTTT. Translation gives CASQQGSSPLHF.

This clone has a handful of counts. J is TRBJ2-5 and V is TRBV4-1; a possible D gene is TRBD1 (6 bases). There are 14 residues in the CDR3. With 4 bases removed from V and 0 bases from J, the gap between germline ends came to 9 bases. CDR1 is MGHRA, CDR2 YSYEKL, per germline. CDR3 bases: TGCGCCAGCAGCCCGCGGACAGACCAAGAGACCCAGTACTTC. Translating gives CASSPRTDQETQYF.

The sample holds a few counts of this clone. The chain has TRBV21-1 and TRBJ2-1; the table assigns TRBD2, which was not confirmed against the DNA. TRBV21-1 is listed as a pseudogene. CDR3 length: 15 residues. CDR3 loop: CASSKEAPSVNEQFF. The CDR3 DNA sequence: TGTGCCAGCAGCAAAGAGGCGCCTAGCGTCAATGAGCAGTTCTTC.

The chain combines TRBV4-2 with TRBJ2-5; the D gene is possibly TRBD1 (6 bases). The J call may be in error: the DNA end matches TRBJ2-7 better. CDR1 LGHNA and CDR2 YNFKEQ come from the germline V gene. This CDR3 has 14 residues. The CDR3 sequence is CASSRSGQNAEQYF. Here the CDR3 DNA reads TGTGCCAGCAGCCGCTCAGGACAGAACGCCGAGCAGTACTTC.

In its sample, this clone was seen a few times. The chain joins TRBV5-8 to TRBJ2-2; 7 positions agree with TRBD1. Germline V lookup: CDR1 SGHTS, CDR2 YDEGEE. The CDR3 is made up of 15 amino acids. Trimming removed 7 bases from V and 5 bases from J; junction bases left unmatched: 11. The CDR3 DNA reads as TGTGCCAGCGGAGACAGGGCATTAGCTACCGGGGAGCTGTTTTTT. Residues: CASGDRALATGELFF.

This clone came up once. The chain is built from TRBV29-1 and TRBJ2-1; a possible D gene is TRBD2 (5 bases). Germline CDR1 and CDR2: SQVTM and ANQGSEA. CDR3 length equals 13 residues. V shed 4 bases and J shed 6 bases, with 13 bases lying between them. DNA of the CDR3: TGCAGCGTTGCAGGAGGTAGCAGCAATGAGCAGTTCTTC. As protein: CSVAGGSSNEQFF.

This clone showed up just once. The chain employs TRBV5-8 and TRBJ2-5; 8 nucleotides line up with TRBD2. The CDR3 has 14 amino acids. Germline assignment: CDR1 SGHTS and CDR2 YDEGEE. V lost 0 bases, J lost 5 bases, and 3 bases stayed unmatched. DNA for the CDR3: TGTGCCAGCAGCTTGGGGACTAGCTATGAGACCCAGTACTTC. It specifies CASSLGTSYETQYF.

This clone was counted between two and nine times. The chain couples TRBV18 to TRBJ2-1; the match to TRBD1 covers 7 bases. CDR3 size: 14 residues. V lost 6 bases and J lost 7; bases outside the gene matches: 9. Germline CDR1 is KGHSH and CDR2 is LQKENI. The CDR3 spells CASSQAGRGNEQFF. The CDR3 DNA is TGTGCCAGCTCCCAGGCGGGCAGGGGGAATGAGCAGTTCTTC.

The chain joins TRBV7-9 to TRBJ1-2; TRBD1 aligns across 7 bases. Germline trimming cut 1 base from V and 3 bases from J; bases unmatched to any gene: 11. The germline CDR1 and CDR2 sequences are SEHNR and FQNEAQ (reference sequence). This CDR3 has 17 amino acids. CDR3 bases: TGTGCCAGCAGCTTAGGTACAGGGGTCCTTAAGGACTATGGCTACACCTTC. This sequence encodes CASSLGTGVLKDYGYTF. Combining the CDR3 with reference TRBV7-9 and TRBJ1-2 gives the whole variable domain DTGVSQNPRHKITKRGQNVTFRCDPISEHNRLYWYRQTLGQGPEFLTYFQNEAQLEKSRLLSDRFSAERPKGSFSTLEIQRTEQGDSAMYLCASSLGTGVLKDYGYTFGSGTRLTVV.

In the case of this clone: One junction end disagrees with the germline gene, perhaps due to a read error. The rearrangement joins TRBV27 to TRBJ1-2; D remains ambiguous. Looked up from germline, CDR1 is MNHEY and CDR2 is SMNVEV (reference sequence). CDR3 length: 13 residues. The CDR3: CASSFRGNCGYTF. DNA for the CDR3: TGTGCCAGCAGTTTCAGAGGAAACTGTGGCTACACCTTC.

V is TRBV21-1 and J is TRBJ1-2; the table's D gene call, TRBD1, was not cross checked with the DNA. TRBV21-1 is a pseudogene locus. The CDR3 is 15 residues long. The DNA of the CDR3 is TGTGCCAGCAGCTTTCAGGGGACAGCTAACTATGGCTACACCTTC. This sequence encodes CASSFQGTANYGYTF.

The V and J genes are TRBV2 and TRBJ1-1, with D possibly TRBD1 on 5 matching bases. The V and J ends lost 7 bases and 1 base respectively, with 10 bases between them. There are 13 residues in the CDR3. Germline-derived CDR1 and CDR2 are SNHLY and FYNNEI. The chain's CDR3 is CASNTGGNTEAFF. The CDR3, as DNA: TGTGCCAGCAACACGGGGGGGAACACTGAAGCTTTCTTT. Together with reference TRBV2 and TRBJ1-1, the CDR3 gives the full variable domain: EPEVTQTPSHQVTQMGQEVILRCVPISNHLYFYWYRQILGQKVEFLVSFYNNEISEKSEIFDDQFSVERPDGSNFTLKIRSTKLEDSAMYFCASNTGGNTEAFFGQGTRLTVV.

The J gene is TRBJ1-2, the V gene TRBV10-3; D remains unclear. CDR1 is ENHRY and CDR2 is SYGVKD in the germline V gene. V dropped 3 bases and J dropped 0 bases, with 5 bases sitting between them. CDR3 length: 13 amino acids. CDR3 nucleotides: TGTGCCATCAGTGAATTAGCTAACTATGGCTACACCTTC. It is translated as CAISELANYGYTF.

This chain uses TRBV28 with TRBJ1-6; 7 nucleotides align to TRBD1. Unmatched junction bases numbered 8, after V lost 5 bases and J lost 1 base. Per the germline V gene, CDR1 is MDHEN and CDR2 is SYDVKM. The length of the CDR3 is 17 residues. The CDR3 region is CASSPRGRGSYNSPLHF. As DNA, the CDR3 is TGTGCCAGCAGTCCCCGCGGCAGGGGGTCCTATAATTCACCCCTCCACTTT.

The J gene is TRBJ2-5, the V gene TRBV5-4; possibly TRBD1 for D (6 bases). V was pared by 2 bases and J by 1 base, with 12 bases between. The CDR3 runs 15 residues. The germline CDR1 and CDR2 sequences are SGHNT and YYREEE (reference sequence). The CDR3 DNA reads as TGTGCCAGCAGCTTAGATGGGGGCGGCCAAGAGACCCAGTACTTC. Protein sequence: CASSLDGGGQETQYF.

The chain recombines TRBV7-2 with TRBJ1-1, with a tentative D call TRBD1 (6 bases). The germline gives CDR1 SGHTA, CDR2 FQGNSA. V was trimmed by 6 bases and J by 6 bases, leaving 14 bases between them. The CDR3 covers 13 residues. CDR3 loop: CASRSGETAEAFF. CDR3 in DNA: TGTGCCAGCAGGTCAGGGGAAACGGCTGAAGCTTTCTTT. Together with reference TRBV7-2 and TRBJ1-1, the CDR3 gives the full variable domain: GAGVSQSPSNKVTEKGKDVELRCDPISGHTALYWYRQSLGQGLEFLIYFQGNSAPDKSGLPSDRFSAERTGGSVSTLTIQRTQQEDSAVYLCASRSGETAEAFFGQGTRLTVV.

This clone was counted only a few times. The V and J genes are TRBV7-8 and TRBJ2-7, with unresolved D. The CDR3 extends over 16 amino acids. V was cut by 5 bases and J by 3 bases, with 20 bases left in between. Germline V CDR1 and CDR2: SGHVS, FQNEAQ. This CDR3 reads CASSLLGVWAHYEQYF. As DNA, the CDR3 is TGTGCCAGCAGCCTCCTCGGCGTCTGGGCCCACTACGAGCAGTACTTC.